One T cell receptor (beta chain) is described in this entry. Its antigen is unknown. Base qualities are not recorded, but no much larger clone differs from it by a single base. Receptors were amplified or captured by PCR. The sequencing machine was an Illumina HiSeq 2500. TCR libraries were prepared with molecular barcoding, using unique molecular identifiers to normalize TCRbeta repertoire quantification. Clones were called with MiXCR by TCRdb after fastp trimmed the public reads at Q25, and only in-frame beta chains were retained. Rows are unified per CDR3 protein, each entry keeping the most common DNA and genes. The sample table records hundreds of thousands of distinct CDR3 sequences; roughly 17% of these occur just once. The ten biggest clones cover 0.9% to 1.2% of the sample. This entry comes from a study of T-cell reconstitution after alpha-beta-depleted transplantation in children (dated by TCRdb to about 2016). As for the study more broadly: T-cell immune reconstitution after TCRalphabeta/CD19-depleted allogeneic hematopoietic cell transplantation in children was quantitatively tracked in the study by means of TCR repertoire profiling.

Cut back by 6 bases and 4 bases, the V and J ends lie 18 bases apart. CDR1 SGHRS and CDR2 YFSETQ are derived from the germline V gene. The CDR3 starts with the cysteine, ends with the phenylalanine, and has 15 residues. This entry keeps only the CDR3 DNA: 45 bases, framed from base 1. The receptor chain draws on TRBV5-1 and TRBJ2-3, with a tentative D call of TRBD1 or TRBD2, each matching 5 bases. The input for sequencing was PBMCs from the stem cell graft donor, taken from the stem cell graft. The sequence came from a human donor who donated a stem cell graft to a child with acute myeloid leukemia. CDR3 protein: CASTSRGALPDTQYF. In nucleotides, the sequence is TGCGCCAGCACCTCCCGAGGGGCCCTCCCAGATACGCAGTATTTT.